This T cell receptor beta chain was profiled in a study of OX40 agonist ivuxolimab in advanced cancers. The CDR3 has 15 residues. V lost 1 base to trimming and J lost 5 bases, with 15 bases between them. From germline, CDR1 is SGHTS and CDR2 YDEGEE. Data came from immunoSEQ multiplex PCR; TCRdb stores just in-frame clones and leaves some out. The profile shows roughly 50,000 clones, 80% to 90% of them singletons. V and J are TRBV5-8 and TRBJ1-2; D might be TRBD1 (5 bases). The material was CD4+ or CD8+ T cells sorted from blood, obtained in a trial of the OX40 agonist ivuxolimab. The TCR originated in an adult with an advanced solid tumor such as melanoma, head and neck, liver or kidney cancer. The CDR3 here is CASSLIPGPNYGYTF. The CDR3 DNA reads TGTGCCAGCAGCTTGATTCCAGGGCCAAATTATGGCTACACCTTC.